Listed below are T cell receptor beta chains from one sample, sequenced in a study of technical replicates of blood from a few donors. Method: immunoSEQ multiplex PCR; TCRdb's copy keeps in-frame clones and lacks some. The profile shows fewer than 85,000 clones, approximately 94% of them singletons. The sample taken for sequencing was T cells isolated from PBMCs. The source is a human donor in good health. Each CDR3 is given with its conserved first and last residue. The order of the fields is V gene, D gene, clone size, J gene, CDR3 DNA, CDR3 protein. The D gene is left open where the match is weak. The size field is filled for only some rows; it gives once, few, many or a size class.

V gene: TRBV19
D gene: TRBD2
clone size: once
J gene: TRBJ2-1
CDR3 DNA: TGTGCCAGTAGTATACCCCTGGCTAGCGGGAGTCAAAATGAGCAGTTCTTC
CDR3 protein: CASSIPLASGSQNEQFF

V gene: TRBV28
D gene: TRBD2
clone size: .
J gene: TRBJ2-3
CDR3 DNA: TGTGCCAGCAGTTTACTGGCGGGAGGGTCGGATACGCAGTATTTT
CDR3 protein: CASSLLAGGSDTQYF

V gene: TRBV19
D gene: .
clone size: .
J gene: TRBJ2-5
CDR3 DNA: TGTGCCAGTAGTATAAGGTACAGGGATAAGAAAGAGACCCAGTACTTC
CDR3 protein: CASSIRYRDKKETQYF

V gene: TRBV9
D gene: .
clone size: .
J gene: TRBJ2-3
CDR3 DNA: TGTGCCAGCAGCGTAGCTGGGGGATGGGGGCTGAATCGGACTCAACCGGATACGCAGTATTTT
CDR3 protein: CASSVAGGWGLNRTQPDTQYF

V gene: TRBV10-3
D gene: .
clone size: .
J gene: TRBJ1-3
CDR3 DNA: TGTGCCATCAGTGAGTCTGGCTTCGAGAGGGACACCATATATTTT
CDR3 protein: CAISESGFERDTIYF

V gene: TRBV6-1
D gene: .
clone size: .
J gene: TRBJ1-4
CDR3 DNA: TGTGCCAGCAGTGTTTTAATGGGGCAGGGTGACGAAAAACTGTTTTTT
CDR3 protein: CASSVLMGQGDEKLFF

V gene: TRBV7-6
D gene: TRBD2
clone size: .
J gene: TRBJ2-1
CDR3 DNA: TGTGCCAGCAGCTTAGGTACTAGCGGGAGTATGTATGAGCAGTTCTTC
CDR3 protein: CASSLGTSGSMYEQFF

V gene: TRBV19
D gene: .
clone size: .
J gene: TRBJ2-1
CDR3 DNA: TGTGCCAGTAGTAGGGCGGACACCTCCTACAATGAGCAGTTCTTC
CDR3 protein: CASSRADTSYNEQFF

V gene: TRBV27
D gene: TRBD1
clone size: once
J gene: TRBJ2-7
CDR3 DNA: TGTGCCAGCAGTTCCGACTCCGGGACAGGCTCCCCCACTCGGGAGCAGTACTTC
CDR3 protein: CASSSDSGTGSPTREQYF

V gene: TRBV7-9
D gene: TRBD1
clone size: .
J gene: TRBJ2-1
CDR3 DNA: TGTGCCACCTCCCGGGACAGGGGTGGAGAGCAGTTCTTC
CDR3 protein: CATSRDRGGEQFF

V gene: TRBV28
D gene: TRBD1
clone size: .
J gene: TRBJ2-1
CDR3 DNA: TGTGCCAGCAGGTCGGACAGGGAGGACGGTGAGCAGTTCTTC
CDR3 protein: CASRSDREDGEQFF

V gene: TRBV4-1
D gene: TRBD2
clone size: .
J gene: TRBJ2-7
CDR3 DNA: TGCGCCAGCAGCCAGGATAGCGGGAGCTCGGTGTACGAGCAGTACTTC
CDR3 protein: CASSQDSGSSVYEQYF

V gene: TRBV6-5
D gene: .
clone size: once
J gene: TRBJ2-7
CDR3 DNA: TGTGCCAGCAGTAACACCGAACCGTCCGAGCAGTACTTC
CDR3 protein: CASSNTEPSEQYF

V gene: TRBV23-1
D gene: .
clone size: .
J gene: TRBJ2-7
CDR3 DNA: TGCGCCAGCAGTCAACCAGGAAGCGAGCAGTACTTC
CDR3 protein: CASSQPGSEQYF

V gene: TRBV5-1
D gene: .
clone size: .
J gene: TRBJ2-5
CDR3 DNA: TGCGCCAGCAGCTTGAGGAGGAAGAAACACAATGGAGAGACCCAGTACTTC
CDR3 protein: CASSLRRKKHNGETQYF

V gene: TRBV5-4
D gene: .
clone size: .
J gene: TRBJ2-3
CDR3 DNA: TGTGCCAGCAGCTTGGTCTCGGGAGATACGCAGTATTTT
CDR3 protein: CASSLVSGDTQYF

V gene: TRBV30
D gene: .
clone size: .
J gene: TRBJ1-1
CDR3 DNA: TGTGCCTGGTTGACTCTCGGCACTGAAGCTTTCTTT
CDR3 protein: CAWLTLGTEAFF

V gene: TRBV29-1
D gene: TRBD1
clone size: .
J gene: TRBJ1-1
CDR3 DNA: TGCAGCGTTAAGGCAGGGGGTAACACTGAAGCTTTCTTT
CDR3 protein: CSVKAGGNTEAFF

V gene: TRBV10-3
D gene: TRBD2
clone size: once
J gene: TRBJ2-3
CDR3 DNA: TGTGCCATCAGTGATCGTTACAGCGGGAGGGCCCCAGATACGCAGTATTTT
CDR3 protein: CAISDRYSGRAPDTQYF

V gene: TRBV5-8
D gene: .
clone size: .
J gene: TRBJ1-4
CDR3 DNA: TGTGCCAGCAGCTTGGCTATGGGGCCTTCAACTAATGAAAAACTGTTTTTT
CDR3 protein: CASSLAMGPSTNEKLFF

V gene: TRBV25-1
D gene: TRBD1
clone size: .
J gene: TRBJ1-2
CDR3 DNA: TGTGCCAGCCAGCCCGGGACAGGGGCCGGCTACACCTTC
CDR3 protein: CASQPGTGAGYTF

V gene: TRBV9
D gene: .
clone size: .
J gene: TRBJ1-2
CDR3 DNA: TGTGCCAGCAGCGTCGCTGGCGGGGGAGGGTGGGATCCCACCTTC
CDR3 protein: CASSVAGGGGWDPTF

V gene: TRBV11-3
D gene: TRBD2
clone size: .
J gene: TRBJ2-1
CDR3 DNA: TGTGCCAGCAGCTCCGGGGGGTATGGTGAGCAGTTCTTC
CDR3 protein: CASSSGGYGEQFF

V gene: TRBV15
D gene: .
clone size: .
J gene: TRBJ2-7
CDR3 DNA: TGTGCCACCAGCAGAGCAGATCTCTACGAGCAGTACTTC
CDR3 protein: CATSRADLYEQYF

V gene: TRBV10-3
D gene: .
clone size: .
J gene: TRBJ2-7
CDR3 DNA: TGTGCCATCAGTGGGGACATGAGCTACGAGCAGTACTTC
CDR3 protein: CAISGDMSYEQYF

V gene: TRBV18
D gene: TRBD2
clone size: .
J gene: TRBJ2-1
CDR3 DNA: TGTGCCAGCTCACCGCCGATGGTAGCGGGAGATGAGCAGTTCTTC
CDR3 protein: CASSPPMVAGDEQFF

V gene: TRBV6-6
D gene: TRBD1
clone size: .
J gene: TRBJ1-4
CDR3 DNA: TGTGCCAGCAGAGGACAGGGGACTTCTAATGAAAAACTGTTTTTT
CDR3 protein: CASRGQGTSNEKLFF

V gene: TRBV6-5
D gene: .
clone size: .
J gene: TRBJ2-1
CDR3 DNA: TGTGCCAGCAGTTATCGGGGGAGATCCTACAATGAGCAGTTCTTC
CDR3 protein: CASSYRGRSYNEQFF

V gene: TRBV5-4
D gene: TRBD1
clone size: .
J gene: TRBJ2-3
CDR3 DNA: TGTGCCAGCAGCTTTGGGGGACAGCGGACCACAGATACGCAGTATTTT
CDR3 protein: CASSFGGQRTTDTQYF

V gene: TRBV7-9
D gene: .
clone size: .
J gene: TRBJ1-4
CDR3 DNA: TGTGCCAGCAGTCGACAGCTTGCAACTAATGAAAAACTGTTTTTT
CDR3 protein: CASSRQLATNEKLFF

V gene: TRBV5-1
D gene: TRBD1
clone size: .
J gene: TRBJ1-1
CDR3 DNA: TGCGCCAGCAGCGCAGGGGACAGGGAAAGAAATGAAGCTTTCTTT
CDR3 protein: CASSAGDRERNEAFF

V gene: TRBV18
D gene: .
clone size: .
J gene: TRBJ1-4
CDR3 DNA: TGTGCCAGCTCATCGCGCCCTGATGAAAAACTGTTTTTT
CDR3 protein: CASSSRPDEKLFF

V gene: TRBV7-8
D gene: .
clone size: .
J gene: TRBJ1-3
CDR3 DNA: TGTGCCAGCAGCTTGTCAGGAGGGGGAAACACCATATATTTT
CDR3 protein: CASSLSGGGNTIYF

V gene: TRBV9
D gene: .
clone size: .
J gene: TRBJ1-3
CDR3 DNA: TGTGCCAGCAGCGCAGGTATCTCTGGAAACACCATATATTTT
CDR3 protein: CASSAGISGNTIYF

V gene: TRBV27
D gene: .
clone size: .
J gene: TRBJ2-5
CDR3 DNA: TGTGCCAGCAGTTTGATAGGGGTGGAGACCCAGTACTTC
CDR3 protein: CASSLIGVETQYF

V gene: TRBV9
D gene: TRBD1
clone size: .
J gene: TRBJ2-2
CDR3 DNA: TGTGCCAGCAGCGCCCCGGGACAGGGCCACACCGGGGAGCTGTTTTTT
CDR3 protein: CASSAPGQGHTGELFF

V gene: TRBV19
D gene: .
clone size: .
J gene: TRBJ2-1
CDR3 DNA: TGTGCCAGTAGTATTCTGGGGAGATGGGAGCAGTTCTTC
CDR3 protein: CASSILGRWEQFF

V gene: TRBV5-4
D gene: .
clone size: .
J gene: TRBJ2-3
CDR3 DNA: TGTGCCAGCAGCTCAAAGGGAGCTTTCACAGATACGCAGTATTTT
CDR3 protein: CASSSKGAFTDTQYF

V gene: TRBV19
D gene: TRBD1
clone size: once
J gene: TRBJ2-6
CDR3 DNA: TGTGCCAGTAGTATCCCAACCGACAGGGGCTCTGGGGCCAACGTCCTGACTTTC
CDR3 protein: CASSIPTDRGSGANVLTF

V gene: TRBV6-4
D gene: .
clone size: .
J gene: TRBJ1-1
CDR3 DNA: TGTGCCAGCAGTGACTCCCTGGGAGAGGCTTTCTTT
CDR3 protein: CASSDSLGEAFF

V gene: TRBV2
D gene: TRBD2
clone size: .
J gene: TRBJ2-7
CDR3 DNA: TGTGCCAGCAGTGAAGCACCGGGACTATACGAGCAGTACTTC
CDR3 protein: CASSEAPGLYEQYF